These 28 T cell receptor beta chains originate from one sample sequenced in a study of T cell responses to AZD1222 COVID-19 vaccine. Profiling relied on immunoSEQ multiplex PCR, and the TCRdb table lists in-frame clones only, not all of them. The repertoire consists of 70,000 to 80,000 clones, with around 82% occurring once and the leading ten covering around 50%. The sequences come from peripheral blood, collected 28 days after the second AZD1222 dose. Source of these receptors: an adult who received the AZD1222 COVID-19 vaccine.

The genes are TRBV3-1 (or the pseudogene TRBV3-2) and TRBJ2-7; D possibly uses TRBD1 or TRBD2 (5 bases each). V was shortened by 1 base and J by 2 bases, with 12 bases between the two germline ends. The CDR3 covers 15 residues. CDR1 and CDR2 (germline): LGHDT, YNNKEL (reference sequence). The CDR3 nucleotides are TGTGCCAGCAGCCAAGGGGGAGACAGACCCTACGAGCAGTACTTC. It is translated as CASSQGGDRPYEQYF.

The chain recombines TRBV19 with TRBJ2-2; D perhaps matches TRBD1 (6 bases). CDR1 and CDR2 from the germline V gene are LNHDA and SQIVND (reference sequence). The V end was cut by 3 bases, the J end by 3 bases, with 20 bases between. The CDR3 consists of 18 residues. CDR3 in DNA: TGTGCCAGTAGTATTTCGGGACAAGGACTTAGGTACACCGGGGAGCTGTTTTTT. Protein: CASSISGQGLRYTGELFF. The full variable domain, with the rest looked up from reference TRBV19 and TRBJ2-2, is DGGITQSPKYLFRKEGQNVTLSCEQNLNHDAMYWYRQDPGQGLRLIYYSQIVNDFQKGDIAEGYSVSREKKESFPLTVTSAQKNPTAFYLCASSISGQGLRYTGELFFGEGSRLTVL.

The genes are TRBV19 and TRBJ2-7; 12 bases line up with TRBD1. The CDR3 has 16 residues. V lost 6 bases and J lost 3; bases outside the gene matches: 9. CDR1 and CDR2 from the germline V gene are LNHDA and SQIVND (reference sequence). CDR3: CASSKVGTGGGYEQYF. CDR3 bases: TGTGCCAGTAGCAAGGTAGGGACAGGGGGCGGCTACGAGCAGTACTTC.

The V gene is TRBV7-8, the J gene TRBJ1-1; D gene unclear. Trimming pared 5 bases from V and 2 bases from J, leaving 18 bases between. The CDR3 covers 16 residues. The germline CDR1 and CDR2 sequences are SGHVS and FQNEAQ. CDR3 nucleotides: TGTGCCAGCAGCCAGAGGGAGGGCCGCTTTAACACTGAAGCTTTCTTT. It codes for CASSQREGRFNTEAFF. Full variable domain (outside the CDR3, taken from reference TRBV7-8 and TRBJ1-1): GAGVSQSPRYKVAKRGQDVALRCDPISGHVSLFWYQQALGQGPEFLTYFQNEAQLDKSGLPSDRFFAERPEGSVSTLKIQRTQQEDSAVYLCASSQREGRFNTEAFFGQGTRLTVV.

This clone turned up a few times. This chain joins TRBV9 and TRBJ2-3, with TRBD2 matching over 9 bases. The CDR3 is 15 amino acids. The junction had 11 bases not matched to a gene; V was cut back by 3 bases and J by 9 bases. Germline CDR1 SGDLS, CDR2 YYNGEE. The chain's CDR3 is CASSAEAGGSRTQYF. In DNA form, the CDR3 reads TGTGCCAGCAGCGCCGAAGCGGGAGGTAGCCGGACGCAGTATTTT.

DNA for the CDR3: TGTGCCAGCAGTCTCCCACGTCTTCGGCGGGGGCCCTCCTACGAGCAGTACTTC. Encoded protein: CASSLPRLRRGPSYEQYF. The chain is built from TRBV27 and TRBJ2-7, with D possibly being TRBD2 (7 bases). Germline CDR1 and CDR2: MNHEY and SMNVEV (reference sequence). This CDR3 region has 18 residues. Trimming took 5 bases from V and 0 from J, leaving 23 bases between them.

This rearrangement joins TRBV7-9 to TRBJ1-4; D gene ambiguous. The V and J ends lost 2 bases and 0 bases respectively, with 10 bases between them. CDR1 and CDR2 from the germline V gene are SEHNR and FQNEAQ (reference sequence). The CDR3 is 16 residues long. The CDR3 loop reads CASSLSRIATNEKLFF. The CDR3 DNA reads TGTGCCAGCAGCTTAAGTAGGATCGCAACTAATGAAAAACTGTTTTTT. Drawing the rest from reference TRBV7-9 and TRBJ1-4, the complete variable domain is DTGVSQNPRHKITKRGQNVTFRCDPISEHNRLYWYRQTLGQGPEFLTYFQNEAQLEKSRLLSDRFSAERPKGSFSTLEIQRTEQGDSAMYLCASSLSRIATNEKLFFGSGTQLSVL.

The chain links TRBV5-1 to TRBJ1-1, with 8 nucleotides matching TRBD1. V shed 3 bases and J 5 bases; nucleotides not matched to a gene: 6. The CDR3 is 14 residues long. Germline CDR1 and CDR2: SGHRS and YFSETQ. The CDR3 nucleotides are TGCGCCAGCAGCTCGACAGGGGCGGGGACTGAAGCTTTCTTT. Its translation is CASSSTGAGTEAFF.

This clone was recorded a few times. V gene TRBV2 combines with J gene TRBJ2-7; possible D gene TRBD2, 7 bases. Between the trimmed V and J ends, which lost 10 bases and 0 bases, there was a span of 13 bases. This CDR3 has 13 residues. Germline assignment: CDR1 SNHLY and CDR2 FYNNEI. In DNA, the CDR3 is TGTGCCACCTCGGGGGGCATCTCCTACGAGCAGTACTTC. Encoded protein: CATSGGISYEQYF.

This sequence joins TRBV5-1 and TRBJ2-3; possible D gene TRBD2, 6 bases. The CDR3 extends over 14 amino acids. V gave up 2 bases and J gave up 2 bases, with 9 bases separating them. CDR1 is SGHRS, CDR2 YFSETQ, per germline. Here the CDR3 DNA reads TGCGCCAGCAGCTTCCGGGGGATCACAGATACGCAGTATTTT. It codes for CASSFRGITDTQYF.

J is TRBJ2-1 and V is TRBV6-5, with no clear D. The CDR3 is 12 amino acids. V was shortened by 4 bases and J by 3 bases, with 4 bases between the two germline ends. Per the germline V gene, CDR1 is MNHEY and CDR2 is SVGAGI. The CDR3 is CASSSDYNEQFF. CDR3 nucleotide sequence: TGTGCCAGCAGTTCCGACTACAATGAGCAGTTCTTC.

This clone appeared once. The rearrangement uses TRBV7-9 and TRBJ1-3; D may be TRBD1 (5 bases). CDR1 and CDR2 from the germline V gene are SEHNR and FQNEAQ (reference sequence). V dropped 4 bases and J dropped 7 bases, with 11 bases sitting between them. The CDR3 is 13 residues long. As DNA, the CDR3 is TGTGCCAGCAGCTCAGGGATCCTCAACACCATATATTTT. Translating gives CASSSGILNTIYF.

The chain carries TRBV11-1 and TRBJ2-3; D not resolved. The CDR3 runs 12 residues. V was shortened by 1 base and J by 8 bases, with 7 bases between the two germline ends. Germline lookup yields CDR1 SGHAT and CDR2 FQDESV (reference sequence). The CDR3 region has the DNA TGTGCCAGCAGCTTAGAGGGATTTACGCAGTATTTT. This translates into CASSLEGFTQYF.

The chain is built from TRBV7-8 and TRBJ1-1, with unresolved D. CDR3 length: 14 residues. Germline V gene lookup returns CDR1 SGHVS and CDR2 FQNEAQ. V lost 1 base to trimming and J lost 1 base, with 7 bases between them. The CDR3 nucleotides read TGTGCCAGCAGCTTAGAATCGCCGAACACTGAAGCTTTCTTT. The encoded protein is CASSLESPNTEAFF.

The chain is built from TRBV3-1 (or the pseudogene TRBV3-2) and TRBJ2-1, with D possibly matching TRBD1 (5 bases). V lost 0 bases to trimming and J lost 7 bases, with 13 bases between them. In germline, CDR1 is LGHDT, CDR2 YNNKEL (reference sequence). The CDR3 has 15 amino acids. CDR3 nucleotides: TGTGCCAGCAGCCAAGAGCTTCAGGGTAGGAATGAGCAGTTCTTC. It translates to CASSQELQGRNEQFF.

The rearrangement links TRBV11-3 to TRBJ2-1, with D possibly matching TRBD2 (5 bases). Germline V lookup: CDR1 SGHNT, CDR2 YENEEA. The CDR3 is 15 residues long. V was shortened by 0 bases and J by 5 bases, with 11 bases between the two germline ends. CDR3 sequence reads: CASSLDYGVHNEQFF. CDR3 bases: TGTGCCAGCAGCTTAGACTACGGGGTTCACAATGAGCAGTTCTTC.

This chain uses TRBV6-2 or TRBV6-3 with TRBJ2-5, with 10 bases aligning to TRBD2. The CDR3 sequence is 19 residues long. CDR1 MNHEY and CDR2 SVGEGT come from the germline V gene. The trim removed 2 bases at V and 3 bases at J, leaving 15 bases unmatched. CDR3 loop: CASSYESSGPSGREETQYF. CDR3 sequence (DNA): TGTGCCAGCAGTTACGAGTCCTCCGGGCCTAGCGGGAGAGAAGAGACCCAGTACTTC.

V and J are TRBV28 and TRBJ1-4; tentative D call: TRBD1 (6 bases). Trimming cost V 3 bases and J 8 bases, with 16 bases left between them. Germline loops: CDR1 MDHEN, CDR2 SYDVKM. The CDR3 runs to 15 residues. In DNA, the CDR3 is TGTGCCAGCAGTTTTCTTTCCGGGGGCGGCGAAAAACTGTTTTTT. Protein: CASSFLSGGGEKLFF. Full variable domain (remainder filled in from reference TRBV28 and TRBJ1-4): DVKVTQSSRYLVKRTGEKVFLECVQDMDHENMFWYRQDPGLGLRLIYFSYDVKMKEKGDIPEGYSVSREKKERFSLILESASTNQTSMYLCASSFLSGGGEKLFFGSGTQLSVL.

The chain is built from TRBV28 and TRBJ1-5, with D perhaps matching TRBD1 (6 bases). This CDR3 is 18 amino acids long. Germline-derived CDR1 and CDR2 are MDHEN and SYDVKM. The V and J ends lost 7 bases and 0 bases respectively, with 22 bases between them. The CDR3, as DNA: TGTGCCAGCACCTCGGAGACAGGTGAAATTTATAGCAATCAGCCCCAGCATTTT. It codes for CASTSETGEIYSNQPQHF.

The rearrangement joins TRBV5-6 to TRBJ2-2; D possibly matches TRBD1 or TRBD2 (6 bases each). V lost 5 bases and J lost 6, with 20 bases in between. CDR1 is SGHDT and CDR2 is YYEEEE in the germline V gene. This CDR3 is built from 16 residues. The CDR3 here is CASRAAYRGRPGELFF. CDR3 DNA: TGTGCCAGCAGAGCGGCGTATCGGGGGCGCCCCGGGGAGCTGTTTTTT. Together with reference TRBV5-6 and TRBJ2-2, the CDR3 gives the full variable domain: DAGVTQSPTHLIKTRGQQVTLRCSPKSGHDTVSWYQQALGQGPQFIFQYYEEEERQRGNFPDRFSGHQFPNYSSELNVNALLLGDSALYLCASRAAYRGRPGELFFGEGSRLTVL.

The rearrangement links TRBV11-2 to TRBJ2-2; no definite D call. This CDR3 has 12 residues. V was cut by 5 bases and J by 7 bases, with 8 bases left in between. Germline lookup yields CDR1 SGHAT and CDR2 FQNNGV. The CDR3 loop reads CASSRPLGELFF. DNA of the CDR3: TGTGCCAGCAGCCGCCCCCTCGGGGAGCTGTTTTTT.

The rearrangement links TRBV7-8 to TRBJ1-1; D ambiguous. The CDR3 extends over 13 amino acids. The germline V gene encodes CDR1 SGHVS and CDR2 FQNEAQ. V lost 1 base and J 0 bases, leaving 3 bases between the germline ends. This chain's CDR3 is CASSLGMNTEAFF. Written as DNA, the CDR3 is TGTGCCAGCAGCTTAGGCATGAACACTGAAGCTTTCTTT.

The gene calls are TRBV5-5 and TRBJ2-4; D is perhaps TRBD1 (6 bases). V was pared by 4 bases and J by 8 bases, with 19 bases between. Looked up from germline, CDR1 is SGHKS and CDR2 is YYEKEE (reference sequence). This CDR3 has 15 residues. The DNA for the CDR3 is TGTGCCAGCAGCGACGGGACACTCGATTCGGACATTCAGTACTTC. Amino acids: CASSDGTLDSDIQYF.

The CDR3 coding sequence is TGTGCCAGCAGCTTAGGCTCGAAAGATACGCAGTATTTT. This encodes CASSLGSKDTQYF. The rearrangement links TRBV7-2 to TRBJ2-3, with no clear D. The V gene's germline CDR1 is SGHTA and CDR2 FQGNSA. Trimming removed 1 base at V and 5 bases at J, with 7 bases between. The CDR3 contains 13 residues.

V and J are TRBV29-1 and TRBJ1-1; D perhaps matches TRBD1 (5 bases). The CDR3 sequence is 12 residues long. Germline V CDR1 and CDR2: SQVTM, ANQGSEA. V lost 5 bases, J lost 3 bases, and 10 bases lay in between. CDR3 sequence reads: CSVPSGYTEAFF. The CDR3, as DNA: TGCAGCGTTCCCTCAGGGTACACTGAAGCTTTCTTT.

In its sample, this clone was seen once. The gene calls are TRBV6-5 and TRBJ2-7; D might be TRBD2 (5 bases). Germline V gene sequence: CDR1 MNHEY, CDR2 SVGAGI. CDR3 length equals 12 residues. V was trimmed by 7 bases and J by 8 bases, leaving 15 bases between them. As DNA, the CDR3 is TGTGCCAGCAATTCCGTTGGAGGCAAGCAGTACTTC. Translated, it gives CASNSVGGKQYF.

This clone showed up just a few times. CDR3 in DNA: TGTGCCAGCAGCTCCGGACGGCTAGACAATGAGCAGTTCTTC. It codes for CASSSGRLDNEQFF. The chain couples TRBV7-2 to TRBJ2-1; no firm D call. Trimming removed 4 bases at V and 5 bases at J, with 12 bases between. CDR1 and CDR2 (germline): SGHTA, FQGNSA. This CDR3 comprises 14 residues.

The gene calls are TRBV18 and TRBJ2-5; no clear D gene. Germline assignment: CDR1 KGHSH and CDR2 LQKENI. Trimming took 6 bases from V and 2 from J, leaving 10 bases between them. The CDR3 extends over 13 amino acids. CDR3 region: CASSPVEQETQYF. The DNA of the CDR3 is TGTGCCAGCTCTCCCGTGGAGCAAGAGACCCAGTACTTC. Full variable domain (outside the CDR3, taken from reference TRBV18 and TRBJ2-5): NAGVMQNPRHLVRRRGQEARLRCSPMKGHSHVYWYRQLPEEGLKFMVYLQKENIIDESGMPKERFSAEFPKEGPSILRIQQVVRGDSAAYFCASSPVEQETQYFGPGTRLLVL.